The 25 T cell receptor beta chains listed next were all sequenced from one sample in a study of beta chain features in type 1 diabetes. cDNA synthesis used the whole RNA isolate, giving expressed TCRB sequences. The data were produced by immunoSEQ multiplex PCR, yet TCRdb's version contains in-frame clones alone and is incomplete. The table has under 350,000 clones, around 7.8% seen once. Source material: central memory CD4+ T cells from blood. The source is a young woman in good health.

This clone occurred a few times. The J gene is TRBJ1-1, the V gene TRBV29-1, with D perhaps TRBD1 (6 bases). Germline lookup yields CDR1 SQVTM and CDR2 ANQGSEA. V was pared by 4 bases and J by 8 bases, with 8 bases between. The CDR3 spans 10 residues. CDR3 DNA: TGCAGCGTTGCTGACAGGGAAGCTTTCTTT. Residues: CSVADREAFF.

This clone appeared a few times. V and J are TRBV30 and TRBJ1-1, with 12 nucleotides matching TRBD1. Germline V gives CDR1 GTSNPN, CDR2 SVGIG (reference sequence). CDR3 length: 16 residues. V lost 3 bases and J lost 3; bases outside the gene matches: 8. The CDR3 region has the DNA TGTGCCTGGAGCGCCGGGACAGGGGGCAGGCACACTGAAGCTTTCTTT. As protein: CAWSAGTGGRHTEAFF. The full variable domain, its missing parts supplied by reference TRBV30 and TRBJ1-1, is SQTIHQWPATLVQPVGSPLSLECTVEGTSNPNLYWYRQAAGRGLQLLFYSVGIGQISSEVPQNLSASRPQDRQFILSSKKLLLSDSGFYLCAWSAGTGGRHTEAFFGQGTRLTVV.

The V call is TRBV18, the J call TRBJ1-5; D may be TRBD1 (6 bases). This CDR3 comprises 16 residues. Trimming removed 5 bases at V and 4 bases at J, with 18 bases between. CDR1 is KGHSH, CDR2 LQKENI, per germline. The CDR3 loop reads CASSSTGYNGNQPQHF. The DNA for the CDR3 is TGTGCCAGCTCATCAACAGGGTACAACGGGAATCAGCCCCAGCATTTT.

This clone came up a few times. The chain is built from TRBV19 and TRBJ1-2; 11 positions agree with TRBD1. The V gene end was trimmed by 6 bases and the J gene end by 10 bases; junction bases not matched to a gene: 13. The CDR3 runs to 15 residues. Looked up from germline, CDR1 is LNHDA and CDR2 is SQIVND (reference sequence). The CDR3 protein is CASSRNAGQGVPYTF. The CDR3, as DNA: TGTGCCAGTAGCCGGAATGCGGGACAGGGGGTACCCTACACCTTC.

This clone occurred many times. DNA for the CDR3: TGTGCCAGCAGCTTGCAAGGACAGGGGGATGAAAAACTGTTTTTT. Residues: CASSLQGQGDEKLFF. This rearrangement joins TRBV11-3 to TRBJ1-4, with 10 positions matching TRBD1. Germline V gives CDR1 SGHNT, CDR2 YENEEA. J lost 6 bases, V lost 3 bases, and 4 bases had no gene match. The CDR3 has 15 amino acids.

The V and J genes are TRBV5-1 and TRBJ1-1, with D perhaps matching TRBD1 (6 bases). Germline CDR1 SGHRS, CDR2 YFSETQ. V gave up 1 base and J gave up 0 bases, with 13 bases separating them. CDR3 length equals 16 residues. In DNA, the CDR3 is TGCGCCAGCAGCTTGTTACAGGGAGGAATGAACACTGAAGCTTTCTTT. It translates to CASSLLQGGMNTEAFF. Looking up the rest from reference TRBV5-1 and TRBJ1-1 gives the full variable domain: KAGVTQTPRYLIKTRGQQVTLSCSPISGHRSVSWYQQTPGQGLQFLFEYFSETQRNKGNFPGRFSGRQFSNSRSEMNVSTLELGDSALYLCASSLLQGGMNTEAFFGQGTRLTVV.

Many counts were recorded for this clone. This chain connects TRBV4-3 to TRBJ2-3; a possible D gene is TRBD1 (5 bases). The germline gives CDR1 LGHNA, CDR2 YSLEER. The V gene lost 1 base and the J gene lost 2 bases, with 13 bases spanning the gap. CDR3 length: 16 residues. The CDR3 DNA is TGCGCCAGCAGCCAAGGGAAGGGGTGGACCACAGATACGCAGTATTTT. Translated: CASSQGKGWTTDTQYF.

In this sample, this clone turned up a few times. V and J are TRBV18 and TRBJ1-1; no clear D gene. Trimming removed 6 bases at V and 11 bases at J, with 13 bases between. This CDR3 spans 11 amino acids. Germline CDR1 KGHSH, CDR2 LQKENI. The CDR3 sequence: CASSQDGLAFF. CDR3 bases: TGTGCCAGCTCCCAGGACGGCTTGGCTTTCTTT.

This clone has only a few counts. A much larger clone is a single base away; this may be a read error. Other nucleotide sequences from this sample produce the same CDR3. The gene calls are TRBV4-2 and TRBJ2-2, with D unclear. Per germline, CDR1 LGHNA and CDR2 YNFKEQ. Between the trimmed V and J ends, which lost 5 bases and 1 base, there was a span of 8 bases. There are 14 residues in the CDR3. This chain's CDR3 is CASSLDRNTGELFF. In DNA, the CDR3 is TGTGCCAGCAGCTTGGACCGGAACACCGGGGAGCTGTTTTTT.

This clone has more than one count but fewer than ten. The rearrangement uses TRBV10-3 and TRBJ2-1; tentative D call: TRBD1 (5 bases). Trimming took 6 bases from V and 0 from J, leaving 9 bases between them. CDR1 and CDR2 from the germline V gene are ENHRY and SYGVKD. This CDR3 region has 14 residues. CDR3 sequence: CAIRTESSYNEQFF. The CDR3 coding sequence is TGTGCCATCAGGACAGAGAGCTCCTACAATGAGCAGTTCTTC.

This sequence joins TRBV23-1 and TRBJ2-5, with D uncertain. TRBV23-1 has ORF status, its function being uncertain. V lost 0 bases and J 1 base, leaving 18 bases between the germline ends. CDR3 length equals 18 residues. CDR3 sequence: CASSQSILQEKIQETQYF. The CDR3 DNA follows: TGCGCCAGCAGTCAATCGATTCTCCAGGAGAAGATCCAAGAGACCCAGTACTTC.

The rearrangement joins TRBV2 to TRBJ1-2; 10 positions agree with TRBD1. V shed 7 bases, J shed 7 bases, and the junction held 9 bases outside the gene matches. CDR1 and CDR2 from the germline V gene are SNHLY and FYNNEI. CDR3 length equals 14 residues. CDR3 protein: CASTTGTGDSGYTF. The CDR3 DNA reads as TGTGCCAGCACCACCGGGACAGGGGATAGTGGCTACACCTTC.

This clone appeared a few times. V usage is TRBV5-4 and J usage is TRBJ2-5; D unresolved. Trimming took off 1 base at V and 2 bases at J, with 3 bases between the two ends. The CDR3 is 12 residues long. CDR1 and CDR2 from the germline V gene are SGHNT and YYREEE (reference sequence). CDR3: CASSLWQETQYF. DNA for the CDR3: TGTGCCAGCAGCTTGTGGCAAGAGACCCAGTACTTC.

In DNA, the CDR3 is TGTGCCTGGAGTAGGGGGGGGTTGTACGAGCAGTACTTC. It is translated as CAWSRGGLYEQYF. The chain recombines TRBV30 with TRBJ2-7, with D possibly matching TRBD2 (7 bases). CDR1 is GTSNPN and CDR2 is SVGIG in the germline V gene (reference sequence). The CDR3 covers 13 residues. V was cut by 2 bases and J by 4 bases, with 12 bases left in between.

The rearrangement links TRBV11-2 to TRBJ2-3; 9 bases map to TRBD1. The germline V gene has CDR1 SGHAT and CDR2 FQNNGV. V gave up 5 bases and J gave up 2 bases; unmatched junction bases: 2. The CDR3 has 14 amino acids. CDR3 DNA: TGTGCCAGCAGCGACAGGGGGACCACAGATACGCAGTATTTT. Protein: CASSDRGTTDTQYF.

V and J are TRBV11-1 and TRBJ1-4, with a weak D call TRBD1 (5 bases). The CDR3 consists of 13 residues. CDR1 and CDR2 (germline): SGHAT, FQDESV (reference sequence). V dropped 4 bases and J dropped 14 bases, with 17 bases sitting between them. As DNA, the CDR3 is TGTGCCAGCAGCTCAACCTTCAGGGAAGGGCTGTTTTTT. The encoded protein is CASSSTFREGLFF.

This clone was observed a few times. The V and J genes are TRBV6-6 and TRBJ2-5; 7 positions agree with TRBD1. The V and J ends lost 6 bases and 8 bases, in that order; junction bases with no gene match: 9. The CDR3 sequence is 13 residues long. Per germline, CDR1 MNHNY and CDR2 SVGAGI (reference sequence). The CDR3 is CASRLGQLDTQYF. Written as DNA, the CDR3 is TGTGCCAGCAGATTGGGACAGTTAGACACCCAGTACTTC.

In this sample, this clone turned up a few times. The gene calls are TRBV6-5 and TRBJ1-5, with D unclear. The CDR3 spans 15 residues. Trimming removed 8 bases from V and 6 bases from J, with 20 bases in between. Germline V gene data show CDR1 as MNHEY and CDR2 as SVGAGI. The CDR3 protein is CASAEWGSKSQPQHF. The CDR3 DNA follows: TGTGCCAGCGCCGAGTGGGGATCTAAATCTCAGCCCCAGCATTTT.

This clone was counted a few times. The chain is built from TRBV6-4 and TRBJ2-1; 7 bases agree with TRBD2. The CDR3 extends over 13 amino acids. V gave up 5 bases and J gave up 4 bases; unmatched junction bases: 2. The V gene's germline CDR1 is MRHNA and CDR2 SNTAGT. The CDR3 protein is CASSSGVYNEQFF. CDR3 DNA: TGTGCCAGCAGTAGCGGGGTATACAATGAGCAGTTCTTC.

This clone was counted ten times or more. The chain combines TRBV7-2 with TRBJ1-4; D is unresolved. There are 11 residues in the CDR3. Germline values: CDR1 SGHTA, CDR2 FQGNSA. V lost 8 bases, J lost 7 bases, and 8 bases lay in between. CDR3 in amino acids: CASSWGEKLFF. Here the CDR3 DNA reads TGTGCCAGCTCATGGGGTGAAAAACTGTTTTTT.

The CDR3 reads CASSVAARGPDEQYV. The DNA for the CDR3 is TGTGCCAGCAGCGTAGCGGCCAGGGGGCCCGACGAGCAGTACGTC. The gene calls are TRBV9 and TRBJ2-7; 8 nucleotides agree with TRBD1. The CDR3 has 15 residues. V lost 0 bases and J lost 5; bases outside the gene matches: 7. Germline CDR1 reads SGDLS; CDR2 reads YYNGEE.

The CDR3, as DNA: TGTGCCAGCAGGCCCGACGGGACAGGGGGTTACGAGCAGTACGTC. Protein: CASRPDGTGGYEQYV. The gene calls are TRBV28 and TRBJ2-7, with 11 bases lining up with TRBD1. CDR1 is MDHEN, CDR2 SYDVKM, per germline. CDR3 length: 15 amino acids. V was clipped by 6 bases and J by 4 bases; unmatched bases: 8.

The rearrangement uses TRBV7-2 and TRBJ2-1; TRBD2 matches 10 bases. Germline CDR1 is SGHTA and CDR2 is FQGNSA. This CDR3 region has 13 residues. V gave up 5 bases and J gave up 12 bases; unmatched junction bases: 7. This CDR3 is CASSPYLAGGQFF. CDR3 in DNA: TGTGCCAGCAGCCCCTATTTAGCGGGAGGGCAGTTCTTC.

This clone was recorded a few times. The gene calls are TRBV30 and TRBJ2-3, with 13 bases identical to TRBD2. Trimming removed 4 bases from V and 5 bases from J; junction bases left unmatched: 9. The length of the CDR3 is 16 residues. In germline, CDR1 is GTSNPN, CDR2 SVGIG (reference sequence). DNA of the CDR3: TGTGCCTGGATCCTCCGGACTAGCGGGAGTGGAGATACGCAGTATTTT. It specifies CAWILRTSGSGDTQYF.

V gene TRBV13 combines with J gene TRBJ2-5, with D tentatively TRBD2 (5 bases). The CDR3 length is 13 residues. Germline assignment: CDR1 PRHDT and CDR2 FYEKMQ (reference sequence). Trimming left V 3 bases short and J 7 bases short, with 12 bases between. The CDR3 DNA follows: TGTGCCAGCAGCTTGTCCGGGGTAGGGACCCAGTACTTC. Translating gives CASSLSGVGTQYF.